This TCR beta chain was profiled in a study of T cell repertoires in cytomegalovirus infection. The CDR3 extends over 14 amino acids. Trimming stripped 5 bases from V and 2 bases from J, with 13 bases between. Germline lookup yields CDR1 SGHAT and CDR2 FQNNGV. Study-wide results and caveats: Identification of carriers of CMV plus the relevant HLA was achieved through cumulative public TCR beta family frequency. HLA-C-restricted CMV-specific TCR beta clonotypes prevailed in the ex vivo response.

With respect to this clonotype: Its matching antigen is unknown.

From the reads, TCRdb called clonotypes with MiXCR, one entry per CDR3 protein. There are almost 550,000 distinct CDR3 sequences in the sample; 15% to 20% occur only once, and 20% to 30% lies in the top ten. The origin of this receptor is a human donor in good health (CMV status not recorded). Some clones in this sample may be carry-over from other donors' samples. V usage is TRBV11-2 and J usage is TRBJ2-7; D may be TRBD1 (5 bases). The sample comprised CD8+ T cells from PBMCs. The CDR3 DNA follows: TGTGCCAGCAGCAATCCAACAGGTACCTACGAGCAGTACTTC. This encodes CASSNPTGTYEQYF.